What follows are 14 T cell receptor beta chains derived from one specimen sequenced in a study of blood T cell repertoires in COVID-19. Assay used: immunoSEQ multiplex PCR; TCRdb lists only in-frame clones, some missing. This sample carries roughly 350,000 clones, roughly 90% of them seen once, and the ten largest clones take approximately 4%. Input material: peripheral blood. These TCRs come from a woman aged 50 to 60 with active or convalescent COVID-19.

The chain recombines TRBV24-1 with TRBJ2-1; TRBD2 agrees at 13 bases. The CDR3 loop spans 17 amino acids. Trimming cost V 2 bases and J 6 bases; bases outside gene matches: 6. Per the germline V gene, CDR1 is KGHDR and CDR2 is SFDVKD. CDR3 amino acids: CATSDSGTSGKVNEQFF. CDR3 nucleotide sequence: TGTGCCACCAGTGATTCCGGGACTAGCGGGAAGGTCAATGAGCAGTTCTTC.

The rearrangement uses TRBV28 and TRBJ2-7; no definite D call. V gave up 6 bases and J gave up 6 bases, with 15 bases separating them. This CDR3 has 13 amino acids. Germline CDR1 MDHEN, CDR2 SYDVKM. The CDR3 loop reads CASRAQRIGEQYF. The CDR3 DNA is TGTGCCAGCAGAGCGCAAAGGATTGGCGAGCAGTACTTC.

The chain couples TRBV4-3 to TRBJ2-7; 10 bases line up with TRBD2. V lost 0 bases and J lost 5; bases outside the gene matches: 4. There are 15 residues in the CDR3. Germline V gene lookup returns CDR1 LGHNA and CDR2 YSLEER. The CDR3 here is CASSQDRSGRDEQYF. The CDR3 bases are TGCGCCAGCAGCCAAGATAGGAGCGGGAGGGACGAGCAGTACTTC.

The chain employs TRBV21-1 and TRBJ1-2; the table's D call of TRBD1 was not tested on the DNA. TRBV21-1 is annotated as a pseudogene. The CDR3 has 14 residues. The CDR3 coding sequence is TGTGCCAGCCGCATTCTGGACAGGGTGGGTGGCTACACCTTC. Its translation: CASRILDRVGGYTF.

The chain links TRBV29-1 to TRBJ1-1; D is ambiguous. Germline V CDR1 and CDR2: SQVTM, ANQGSEA. Trimming cost V 4 bases and J 11 bases, with 5 bases left between them. The CDR3 is 8 residues long. The CDR3: CSVVGAFF. In nucleotides, the CDR3 is TGCAGCGTTGTGGGCGCTTTCTTT.

This rearrangement joins TRBV15 to TRBJ2-1; no reliable D call. Germline V CDR1 and CDR2: LNHNV, YYDKDF (reference sequence). CDR3 length: 15 amino acids. V shed 0 bases and J shed 0 bases, with 6 bases lying between them. This CDR3 is CATSRDASSYNEQFF. Written as DNA, the CDR3 is TGTGCCACCAGCAGAGACGCCAGCTCCTACAATGAGCAGTTCTTC.

This clone has just a few counts. The J gene is TRBJ2-5, the V gene TRBV7-8; 9 bases fit TRBD1. CDR1 and CDR2 (germline): SGHVS, FQNEAQ. V shed 9 bases and J 4 bases; nucleotides not matched to a gene: 9. The CDR3 contains 14 residues. The CDR3 reads CASRVGTGRETQYF. CDR3 sequence (DNA): TGTGCCAGTAGAGTCGGGACAGGGAGAGAGACCCAGTACTTC.

V usage is TRBV6-5 and J usage is TRBJ1-4; the D is unclear. This CDR3 spans 15 amino acids. Germline lookup yields CDR1 MNHEY and CDR2 SVGAGI. V was cut by 0 bases and J by 6 bases, with 11 bases left in between. CDR3 nucleotide sequence: TGTGCCAGCAGTTACTCGAATCATGAGTATGAAAAACTGTTTTTT. Its protein is CASSYSNHEYEKLFF.

The chain combines TRBV7-8 with TRBJ2-7; D is ambiguous. V was trimmed by 1 base and J by 0 bases, leaving 13 bases between them. Looked up from germline, CDR1 is SGHVS and CDR2 is FQNEAQ. The CDR3 consists of 16 residues. This CDR3 is CASSLVFLSDSYEQYF. The CDR3 bases are TGTGCCAGCAGCTTAGTTTTCTTGTCAGACTCCTACGAGCAGTACTTC.

The chain has TRBV7-2 and TRBJ2-1; D not certain. The V end lost 7 bases, the J end lost 4 bases, and 11 bases lay between the germline ends. Germline CDR1 is SGHTA and CDR2 is FQGNSA. The CDR3 is 13 residues long. CDR3 nucleotide sequence: TGTGCCAGCACCCTGACTCCTTACAATGAGCAGTTCTTC. It yields the protein CASTLTPYNEQFF.

V usage is TRBV27 and J usage is TRBJ2-7; 10 bases map to TRBD2. V shed 5 bases and J 5 bases; nucleotides not matched to a gene: 9. Germline-derived CDR1 and CDR2 are MNHEY and SMNVEV (reference sequence). CDR3 length equals 15 residues. CDR3 protein: CASSPGGLAGDEQYF. The CDR3 DNA reads as TGTGCCAGCAGTCCAGGGGGGCTAGCGGGGGACGAGCAGTACTTC.

As to this clone: A junction end diverges from the germline sequence, so it may reflect a read error. The chain carries TRBV7-7 and TRBJ2-3, with 7 bases aligning to TRBD2. In germline, CDR1 is SSHAT, CDR2 FNYEAQ (reference sequence). This CDR3 has 15 amino acids. DNA of the CDR3: TGTGCTAGCAGCTCCGGACTAGTTCTGACAGATACGCAGTATTTT. It specifies CASSSGLVLTDTQYF.

This clone was recorded once. The chain recombines TRBV2 with TRBJ1-1; 12 bases agree with TRBD1. Looked up from germline, CDR1 is SNHLY and CDR2 is FYNNEI. The CDR3 spans 13 residues. After removal of 10 bases from V and 10 bases from J, the junction contained 10 bases not matched to a gene. CDR3: CAIVGTGGGSAFF. CDR3 bases: TGTGCCATCGTAGGGACAGGGGGCGGATCAGCTTTCTTT.

J is TRBJ1-4 and V is TRBV6-5, with no clear D. Germline lookup yields CDR1 MNHEY and CDR2 SVGAGI. The CDR3 covers 14 residues. V lost 6 bases and J 2 bases, leaving 10 bases between the germline ends. CDR3 region: CASRRGSTNEKLFF. The CDR3 DNA follows: TGTGCCAGCAGGAGAGGGTCTACTAATGAAAAACTGTTTTTT.